The 13 T cell receptor beta chains given below trace back to one sample, sequenced in a study of blood T cell repertoires in COVID-19. Only in-frame clones appear in the TCRdb table, and some are missing; sequencing was by immunoSEQ multiplex PCR. The sample holds under 250,000 clones, approximately 80% seen once. The sequencing sample was made of peripheral blood. Source of these receptors: a woman aged 55-75 years with active or convalescent COVID-19.

The rearrangement uses TRBV5-1 and TRBJ1-1; TRBD1 matches at 7 bases. V gave up 4 bases and J gave up 0 bases; unmatched junction bases: 0. The CDR3 is 13 residues long. Germline lookup yields CDR1 SGHRS and CDR2 YFSETQ. CDR3 loop: CASSDRVNTEAFF. CDR3 DNA sequence: TGCGCCAGCAGCGACAGGGTGAACACTGAAGCTTTCTTT.

The rearrangement joins TRBV7-2 to TRBJ2-2, with TRBD2 matching 11 bases. CDR3 size: 15 residues. V lost 6 bases, J lost 7 bases, and 7 bases stayed unmatched. CDR1 is SGHTA, CDR2 FQGNSA, per germline. Here the CDR3 DNA reads TGTGCCAGCAGTTTCATAGCGGGAGGGGTCGGGGAGCTGTTTTTT. This translates into CASSFIAGGVGELFF.

The chain combines TRBV30 with TRBJ2-2, with D possibly being TRBD2 (5 bases). CDR3 length: 15 residues. Per germline, CDR1 GTSNPN and CDR2 SVGIG (reference sequence). V gave up 0 bases and J gave up 5 bases, with 13 bases separating them. The CDR3: CAWSVVGLGTGELFF. The CDR3 DNA reads as TGTGCCTGGAGTGTAGTAGGACTGGGAACCGGGGAGCTGTTTTTT.

This chain joins TRBV7-6 and TRBJ1-2; TRBD1 matches at 12 bases. The ends lost 5 bases at V and 4 bases at J; junction bases unmatched: 11. The CDR3 loop spans 17 amino acids. Germline V gene sequence: CDR1 SGHVS, CDR2 FNYEAQ. This CDR3 reads CASSTEPGQGAFYGYTF. DNA of the CDR3: TGTGCCAGCAGCACCGAACCGGGACAGGGGGCATTCTATGGCTACACCTTC.

The genes are TRBV29-1 and TRBJ2-3; tentative D call: TRBD2 (6 bases). V lost 6 bases and J 5 bases, leaving 18 bases between the germline ends. In germline, CDR1 is SQVTM, CDR2 ANQGSEA. This CDR3 contains 14 residues. The CDR3 region has the DNA TGCAGCGTCGCCCTCGGGCGGGGCGGAGATACGCAGTATTTT. Translating gives CSVALGRGGDTQYF.

The chain couples TRBV18 to TRBJ1-1; TRBD1 might be the D (5 bases). This CDR3 has 15 amino acids. Looked up from germline, CDR1 is KGHSH and CDR2 is LQKENI. V shed 3 bases and J shed 1 base, with 12 bases lying between them. CDR3 bases: TGTGCCAGCTCACCGCGTGCAGGGCAGAACACTGAAGCTTTCTTT. This gives the protein CASSPRAGQNTEAFF.

The chain carries TRBV9 and TRBJ2-3, with 9 bases matching TRBD1. CDR3 length equals 15 residues. Germline trimming cut 3 bases from V and 2 bases from J; bases unmatched to any gene: 4. CDR1 is SGDLS and CDR2 is YYNGEE in the germline V gene. CDR3 residues: CASSDRDRATDTQYF. The CDR3 region has the DNA TGTGCCAGCAGCGACCGGGACAGGGCCACAGATACGCAGTATTTT.

CDR3 protein: CACSGQISTDTQYF. CDR3 nucleotide sequence: TGTGCCTGTTCGGGACAGATTAGCACAGATACGCAGTATTTT. V gene TRBV7-9 combines with J gene TRBJ2-3; 7 bases are shared with TRBD1. V lost 11 bases and J lost 0; bases outside the gene matches: 8. The CDR3 runs to 14 residues. The germline CDR1 and CDR2 sequences are SEHNR and FQNEAQ (reference sequence).

This clone was recorded once. The rearrangement links TRBV19 to TRBJ2-1; TRBD2 matches at 10 bases. With 5 bases clipped from V and 5 bases from J, the junction kept 6 bases outside the gene matches. The CDR3 totals 15 residues. CDR1 LNHDA and CDR2 SQIVND come from the germline V gene (reference sequence). The CDR3 nucleotides are TGTGCCAGTAGTGTAAGCGGGAGGGGGGACAATGAGCAGTTCTTC. Protein sequence: CASSVSGRGDNEQFF.

This chain connects TRBV30 to TRBJ1-4, with D possibly TRBD1 on 5 matching bases. The CDR3 contains 13 residues. V was shortened by 4 bases and J by 8 bases, with 14 bases between the two germline ends. The germline V gene encodes CDR1 GTSNPN and CDR2 SVGIG (reference sequence). The CDR3 loop reads CAWTSLRGEKLFF. CDR3 nucleotide sequence: TGTGCCTGGACTTCCCTTAGGGGAGAAAAACTGTTTTTT.

The chain is built from TRBV14 and TRBJ2-3; 8 positions match TRBD2. Trimming at V came to 3 bases and at J to 4 bases, leaving 3 bases not matched to a gene. The CDR3 runs to 14 residues. CDR1 and CDR2 from the germline V gene are SGHDN and FVKESK. CDR3 sequence: CASSQNGGADTQYF. CDR3 nucleotide sequence: TGTGCCAGCAGCCAGAACGGGGGGGCAGATACGCAGTATTTT.

The chain couples TRBV5-4 to TRBJ2-3, with 7 positions matching TRBD2. V was pared by 0 bases and J by 5 bases, with 9 bases of the junction left unmatched. Germline V gene data show CDR1 as SGHNT and CDR2 as YYREEE (reference sequence). The CDR3 has 16 residues. CDR3 in amino acids: CASSLAGGRPEDTQYF. CDR3 nucleotide sequence: TGTGCCAGCAGCTTGGCGGGAGGCCGACCGGAAGATACGCAGTATTTT.

The chain has TRBV4-1 and TRBJ1-6; no definite D call. CDR3 size: 13 residues. Germline lookup yields CDR1 MGHRA and CDR2 YSYEKL. V lost 2 bases and J lost 10, with 9 bases in between. The DNA for the CDR3 is TGCGCCAGCAGCCAATTAATTGTCTCACCCCTCCACTTT. Translated, it gives CASSQLIVSPLHF.